These 27 T cell receptor beta chains were sequenced from one sample in a study of shared clonotypes between healthy human individuals. Generated by immunoSEQ multiplex PCR, the TCRdb table keeps only in-frame clones and is missing some. The sample lists a few hundred thousand clones, roughly 70% occurring once. Sequenced material: memory CD4+ T cells sorted from blood. Subset given: CD45RA-negative fraction. All receptors come from a man aged 25-45 years in good health.

Here the CDR3 reads CASSFPLSGKLSYEQYF. DNA of the CDR3: TGTGCCAGCAGCTTCCCCTTAAGCGGCAAATTGTCCTACGAGCAGTACTTC. The genes are TRBV7-2 and TRBJ2-7, with D possibly being TRBD2 (5 bases). The CDR3 has 17 residues. Trimming stripped 3 bases from V and 1 base from J, with 19 bases between. Germline V gene sequence: CDR1 SGHTA, CDR2 FQGNSA.

V gene TRBV14 combines with J gene TRBJ2-3; 7 bases match TRBD2. V lost 4 bases to trimming and J lost 6 bases; unmatched junction nucleotides: 10. The CDR3 runs to 15 residues. Looked up from germline, CDR1 is SGHDN and CDR2 is FVKESK. CDR3 bases: TGTGCCAGCAGCCCTCTAGCGGCTCCAGAGGATACGCAGTATTTT. Translation gives CASSPLAAPEDTQYF.

The chain couples TRBV6-1 to TRBJ2-2; D is unclear. The V gene's germline CDR1 is MNHNS and CDR2 SASEGT. The CDR3 is 15 amino acids. V was pared by 0 bases and J by 7 bases, with 12 bases between. Here the CDR3 reads CASSEALRSGGELFF. Written as DNA, the CDR3 is TGTGCCAGCAGTGAAGCGCTTAGGTCCGGCGGGGAGCTGTTTTTT.

V is TRBV5-5 and J is TRBJ2-1; 12 nucleotides agree with TRBD2. The CDR3 extends over 15 amino acids. Germline V lookup: CDR1 SGHKS, CDR2 YYEKEE (reference sequence). Trimming removed 4 bases from V and 5 bases from J; junction bases left unmatched: 4. CDR3 coding DNA: TGTGCCAGCAGCCTAGCGGGAGGGCCACACAATGAGCAGTTCTTC. Translating gives CASSLAGGPHNEQFF.

The gene calls are TRBV9 and TRBJ1-1; no firm D call. Trimming took off 3 bases at V and 1 base at J, with 13 bases between the two ends. Germline V gene sequence: CDR1 SGDLS, CDR2 YYNGEE. CDR3 length: 15 residues. CDR3 in DNA: TGTGCCAGCAGCGCCCAGCCAGGCACGAACACTGAAGCTTTCTTT. Residues: CASSAQPGTNTEAFF.

CDR3 nucleotide sequence: TGTGCCAGCAGGGCCAACGCAGCATCCTACGAGCAGTACTTC. Its translation: CASRANAASYEQYF. The chain couples TRBV27 to TRBJ2-7, with no clear D. CDR1 is MNHEY and CDR2 is SMNVEV in the germline V gene (reference sequence). The V gene lost 6 bases and the J gene lost 1 base, with 13 bases spanning the gap. This CDR3 has 14 residues.

The chain joins TRBV7-9 to TRBJ2-3; 8 bases are a match to TRBD1. Germline trimming cut 3 bases from V and 3 bases from J; bases unmatched to any gene: 5. The CDR3 spans 15 residues. Per germline, CDR1 SEHNR and CDR2 FQNEAQ (reference sequence). CDR3 bases: TGTGCCAGCAGCTTGGACAGGGATCGAACAGATACGCAGTATTTT. Its protein product is CASSLDRDRTDTQYF.

V and J are TRBV5-4 and TRBJ2-3; TRBD2 matches at 10 bases. Germline CDR1 reads SGHNT; CDR2 reads YYREEE (reference sequence). The CDR3 runs 15 residues. V trimming: 4 bases; J trimming: 0 bases; junction bases outside the gene matches: 2. The CDR3 loop reads CASSLAGVSTDTQYF. Written as DNA, the CDR3 is TGTGCCAGCAGCCTAGCGGGAGTAAGCACAGATACGCAGTATTTT.

The chain joins TRBV19 to TRBJ2-2, with TRBD1 as a possible D gene (6 bases). Looked up from germline, CDR1 is LNHDA and CDR2 is SQIVND (reference sequence). Trimming pared 5 bases from V and 1 base from J, leaving 8 bases between. The CDR3 sequence is 14 residues long. DNA for the CDR3: TGTGCCAGTAGTCGGGGACAGAACACCGGGGAGCTGTTTTTT. The encoded protein is CASSRGQNTGELFF.

In this sample, this clone turned up many times. CDR3 bases: TGTGCCAGCAGTTTATTGGCGGTCTCCTACGAGCAGTACTTC. Translated: CASSLLAVSYEQYF. This chain links TRBV28 with TRBJ2-7; D is unclear. The V end was cut by 1 base, the J end by 0 bases, with 7 bases between. This CDR3 has 14 residues. Germline values: CDR1 MDHEN, CDR2 SYDVKM.

This sequence joins TRBV2 and TRBJ1-1; a weak D match, TRBD1 (6 bases). Trimming took off 9 bases at V and 1 base at J, with 12 bases between the two ends. Germline V gene sequence: CDR1 SNHLY, CDR2 FYNNEI. The CDR3 covers 13 residues. The CDR3 coding sequence is TGTGCCAGACAGTTGGGACAGAACACTGAAGCTTTCTTT. Translation: CARQLGQNTEAFF.

The chain uses TRBV29-1 and TRBJ2-1; 10 bases line up with TRBD2. The CDR3 has 19 residues. With 2 bases clipped from V and 2 bases from J, the junction kept 15 bases outside the gene matches. The germline gives CDR1 SQVTM, CDR2 ANQGSEA. The CDR3 protein is CSVETATSGFELAYNEQFF. The DNA for the CDR3 is TGCAGCGTTGAAACGGCGACTAGCGGGTTCGAACTGGCCTACAATGAGCAGTTCTTC.

The chain couples TRBV7-8 to TRBJ2-2; 8 bases agree with TRBD2. Germline CDR1 SGHVS, CDR2 FQNEAQ. The CDR3 is 16 amino acids. Trimming cost V 4 bases and J 3 bases; bases outside gene matches: 7. The CDR3 reads CASSSGGAGYTGELFF. The DNA for the CDR3 is TGTGCCAGCAGCTCCGGGGGGGCGGGATACACCGGGGAGCTGTTTTTT.

This clone appeared a few times. This chain joins TRBV6-5 and TRBJ2-5; unclear D gene. V lost 5 bases, J lost 2 bases, and 15 bases lay in between. The V gene's germline CDR1 is MNHEY and CDR2 SVGAGI. The length of the CDR3 is 15 residues. The CDR3 spells CASSKSALTQETQYF. CDR3 nucleotides: TGTGCCAGCAGTAAAAGTGCCCTCACTCAAGAGACCCAGTACTTC.

The CDR3 DNA sequence: TGTGCCAGCAGCCTCGGACAAGACAATGAGCAGTTCTTC. Translated: CASSLGQDNEQFF. The chain joins TRBV7-6 to TRBJ2-1; tentative D call: TRBD1 (5 bases). V was shortened by 5 bases and J by 5 bases, with 10 bases between the two germline ends. CDR3 length: 13 amino acids. CDR1 and CDR2 (germline): SGHVS, FNYEAQ.

This clone was observed many times. This chain uses TRBV7-6 with TRBJ2-5; TRBD2 might be the D (6 bases). CDR1 and CDR2 (germline): SGHVS, FNYEAQ. This CDR3 spans 16 amino acids. Trimming left V 5 bases short and J 4 bases short, with 20 bases between. The CDR3 DNA sequence: TGTGCCAGCAGCCCTTACTTCATAGCGGAGGGAGAGACCCAGTACTTC. This codes for CASSPYFIAEGETQYF.

CDR3 sequence: CASSLAGTVEKLFF. DNA of the CDR3: TGTGCCAGCAGCTTAGCCGGGACTGTTGAAAAACTGTTTTTT. This chain connects TRBV11-1 to TRBJ1-4, with a weak D call TRBD1 (5 bases). The germline CDR1 and CDR2 sequences are SGHAT and FQDESV (reference sequence). Between the trimmed V and J ends, which lost 0 bases and 7 bases, there was a span of 9 bases. The length of the CDR3 is 14 residues.

This chain uses TRBV7-2 with TRBJ2-7; the D call may be TRBD1 or TRBD2 (5 bases each). This CDR3 spans 14 amino acids. The V and J ends lost 3 bases and 1 base respectively, with 10 bases between them. Germline assignment: CDR1 SGHTA and CDR2 FQGNSA. The CDR3, as DNA: TGTGCCAGCAGCTTTTTGGGACGGTCCTACGAGCAGTACTTC. It translates to CASSFLGRSYEQYF.

Concerning this clone: Its ends do not fully match the called genes, so a read error is possible. The rearrangement links TRBV7-2 to TRBJ1-2; D uncertain. This CDR3 comprises 12 residues. Germline-derived CDR1 and CDR2 are SGHTA and FQGNSA. The CDR3: CASSLGWAPRNF. CDR3 nucleotide sequence: TGTGCCAGCAGCTTAGGTTGGGCTCCTCGGAACTTC.

This clone occurred once. This chain uses TRBV27 with TRBJ1-4; 8 bases fit TRBD1. The CDR3 totals 16 residues. Looked up from germline, CDR1 is MNHEY and CDR2 is SMNVEV (reference sequence). The ends lost 4 bases at V and 7 bases at J; junction bases unmatched: 11. This CDR3 is CASSSIRTGRGEKLFF. In DNA form, the CDR3 reads TGTGCCAGCAGTTCGATCCGGACAGGGCGAGGTGAAAAACTGTTTTTT.

In the case of this clone: This may stem from a read error, because a much larger clone lies one nucleotide away. The same CDR3 arises from other DNA sequences in this sample as well. CDR3 sequence: CASSYQAANTGELFF. CDR3 nucleotide sequence: TGTGCCAGCAGTTACCAGGCCGCGAACACCGGGGAGCTGTTTTTT. J is TRBJ2-2 and V is TRBV6-5; D is unresolved. Deletions cut 2 bases from V and 0 bases from J, with 7 bases between. The CDR3 runs 15 residues. CDR1 and CDR2 from the germline V gene are MNHEY and SVGAGI.

Only one count was recorded for this clone. V usage is TRBV7-2 and J usage is TRBJ2-5, with TRBD1 identical over 8 bases. This CDR3 spans 14 amino acids. The V and J ends lost 5 bases and 4 bases, in that order; junction bases with no gene match: 6. Per germline, CDR1 SGHTA and CDR2 FQGNSA. Here the CDR3 reads CASSQGQGGETQYF. The CDR3 DNA follows: TGTGCCAGCAGCCAAGGACAGGGAGGAGAGACCCAGTACTTC.

The CDR3 DNA reads TGTGCCAGCTCACCTAACGTCAGAAACTATGGCTACACCTTC. Amino acid sequence: CASSPNVRNYGYTF. The J gene is TRBJ1-2, the V gene TRBV18; no definite D call. There are 14 residues in the CDR3. Germline values: CDR1 KGHSH, CDR2 LQKENI. Trimming took off 3 bases at V and 2 bases at J, with 10 bases between the two ends.

This clone was recorded many times. This rearrangement joins TRBV7-2 to TRBJ1-5, with D maybe TRBD1 (5 bases). The germline V and J ends were trimmed by 1 base and 7 bases, with 14 bases remaining between them. Germline values: CDR1 SGHTA, CDR2 FQGNSA. The CDR3 extends over 15 amino acids. The CDR3 DNA is TGTGCCAGCAGCTTAGGGGACCGGGCGGGGCAGCCCCAGCATTTT. Protein product: CASSLGDRAGQPQHF. Combining the CDR3 with reference TRBV7-2 and TRBJ1-5 gives the whole variable domain GAGVSQSPSNKVTEKGKDVELRCDPISGHTALYWYRQSLGQGLEFLIYFQGNSAPDKSGLPSDRFSAERTGGSVSTLTIQRTQQEDSAVYLCASSLGDRAGQPQHFGDGTRLSIL.

The rearrangement uses TRBV6-5 and TRBJ2-1, with D unresolved. With 6 bases removed from V and 4 bases from J, the gap between germline ends came to 16 bases. Germline CDR1 MNHEY, CDR2 SVGAGI. CDR3 length: 15 amino acids. Here the CDR3 reads CASSPRGRKYNEQFF. DNA of the CDR3: TGTGCCAGCAGCCCCCGCGGACGTAAATACAATGAGCAGTTCTTC.

Worth noting for this clone: This same CDR3 is encoded by further DNA sequences in the sample. This chain uses TRBV29-1 with TRBJ2-1; D might be TRBD2 (6 bases). V dropped 5 bases and J dropped 3 bases, with 8 bases sitting between them. The CDR3 is 12 amino acids. Germline V gene sequence: CDR1 SQVTM, CDR2 ANQGSEA. This CDR3 reads CSVRRDYNEQFF. CDR3 nucleotide sequence: TGCAGCGTTCGGAGGGACTACAATGAGCAGTTCTTC.

The rearrangement uses TRBV30 and TRBJ2-5; the D gene could be TRBD1 or TRBD2 (5 bases each). Germline-derived CDR1 and CDR2 are GTSNPN and SVGIG (reference sequence). The V end was cut by 2 bases, the J end by 7 bases, with 23 bases between. This CDR3 is 16 amino acids long. CDR3 residues: CAWSWGTAFIGGTQYF. In DNA form, the CDR3 reads TGTGCCTGGAGTTGGGGGACGGCCTTTATCGGTGGGACCCAGTACTTC.